The text below deals with one T cell receptor beta chain. This clonotype has a handful of counts. Its cognate antigen has yet to be identified. The input lacks base qualities; no much larger clone sits a single base away. These data belong to a study of T cells after yellow fever vaccination (dated by TCRdb to the late 2010s). Background on the whole study: Libraries from fractions with low cell numbers were prepared with the SMART-Seq v4 Ultra Low Input RNA kit. To follow T-cell clones before and after primary and booster YFV17D yellow fever vaccination, bulk TCR alpha and beta repertoires were sequenced over time. Two healthy male donors made up the cohort, one aged 18 to 29 years and the other aged 30 to 40 years. Blood samples were taken at several timepoints before and after primary and secondary immunization, and bulk PBMC replicates and cell subsets were isolated.

According to the germline V gene (reference sequence), CDR1 reads SEHNR and CDR2 reads FQNEAQ. Taken from cysteine to phenylalanine, the CDR3 has 16 residues. Of all the DNA, just the CDR3 is kept, 48 bases in frame from base 1. At the junction V is shortened by 6 bases and J by 1 base; bases outside the gene matches: 7. What the treatment or condition label conveys for this sample: live attenuated yellow fever vaccine strain. A standard Ficoll-Paque protocol was used to isolate PBMCs from peripheral blood. Dynabeads CD4 and CD8 positive selection kits were used to isolate the CD4 and CD8 T-cell fractions. RNA was extracted with TriZol from bulk PBMCs, CD4 and CD8 fractions, and dextramer-positive and dextramer-negative fractions. Sequenced on an Illumina NovaSeq 6000. Synthesis of TCR cDNA relied on 5'RACE template switching, a step that introduced a universal primer site along with unique molecular identifiers. Priming of cDNA synthesis was performed from both the TCR alpha and TCR beta constant segments. Libraries were amplified in two PCR steps, with sample barcodes and sequencing adapters added in the second step. Sequencing of the libraries was done on either Illumina HiSeq 2500 (2x100 bp) or NovaSeq (2x150 bp). Processing in the source paper ran as follows. Reads were demultiplexed and collapsed into UMI consensus sequences with MIGEC, and V(D)J alignment was performed with MiXCR. Using edgeR on replicate PBMC samples, clonotypes were called vaccine-responding if FDR was below 0.01 and the log2 fold change was above 5 up to day 15. CD4 or CD8 identity was assigned to each bulk clonotype according to whether the clonotype was present at higher abundance in the sequenced CD4 repertoire or the sequenced CD8 repertoire. The public reads were reanalyzed by TCRdb: fastp trimming at Q25, MiXCR alignment, in-frame beta chains only. Rows are unified per CDR3 protein, each entry keeping the most common DNA and genes. For this entry, the V and J calls and clone size follow TCRdb and not the study's own pipeline. This sample holds about 320,000 distinct CDR3 sequences; around 11% were observed only once. 3% to 3.5% of the sample is in the top ten clones.

Findings and caveats that apply to the study as a whole: Compared with the primary T-cell response, the secondary T-cell response was faster but weaker, reaching its peak on day 5 rather than on day 15. The study included only a couple of donors, which limits how far the findings can be generalized. Most clones expanded after primary vaccination were re-detected after the booster (96% of CD4 and roughly 85% of CD8), suggesting broad memory maintenance. A small fraction of clonotypes appeared in both the CD4 and CD8 compartments, likely as a result of convergent recombination. FACS-sorted repertoires could contain abundant contaminating clonotypes from the bulk population, so computational filtering was required.

The material was CD4+ T cells sorted from PBMCs, obtained 45 days after the yellow fever booster vaccination. The rearrangement combines TRBV7-9 with TRBJ2-3, and 10 bases in between align with TRBD2. This clonotype originated in a young man who received the YFV17D yellow fever vaccine. The bases read TGTGCCAGCAGACTAGGTACTAGCGGGGGCACAGATACGCAGTATTTT. It specifies CASRLGTSGGTDTQYF.